This TCR beta chain appears in the sequencing data of a study of control samples from healthy donors and cancer patients. Libraries were prepared by immunoSEQ multiplex PCR; TCRdb keeps only in-frame clonotypes and omits some of them. The sample yields 200,000 or so clones, about 91% seen once. Germline CDR1 is MNHEY and CDR2 is SMNVEV (reference sequence). The CDR3 totals 14 residues. J gave up 7 bases and V 7 bases, and 9 bases lay outside the gene matches. This sequence originates from a man aged 25 to 40 in good health. Sequenced sample: blood. The chain uses TRBV27 and TRBJ2-3; 9 nucleotides align to TRBD1. The CDR3 sequence is CASTPGTGYNTQYF. The CDR3 bases are TGTGCCAGCACCCCCGGGACAGGGTATAATACGCAGTATTTT.